These T cell receptor beta chains were read from a single sample in a study of OX40 agonist ivuxolimab in advanced cancers. Profiling relied on immunoSEQ multiplex PCR, and the TCRdb table lists in-frame clones only, not all of them. The data hold 60,000 to 65,000 clones, with about 90% observed a single time. The sample was CD4+ or CD8+ T cells sorted from blood, taken in a trial of the OX40 agonist ivuxolimab. These receptors were taken from an adult with an advanced solid tumor such as melanoma, head and neck, liver or kidney cancer. Each CDR3 is given with its conserved first and last residue. D genes are given only for firm matches. Some rows have no size entry. The others give once, few or many, or a class for an expanded clone.

D: TRBD1; J: TRBJ2-1; size: .; V: TRBV5-4; CDR3: CASSRQGTGYNEQFF; DNA: TGTGCCAGCAGCCGACAGGGGACAGGCTACAATGAGCAGTTCTTC
D: .; J: TRBJ2-7; size: .; V: TRBV4-1; CDR3: CASSQRTGLYEQYF; DNA: TGCGCCAGCAGCCAACGGACTGGCCTCTACGAGCAGTACTTC
D: .; J: TRBJ2-5; size: once; V: TRBV6-5; CDR3: CASSSYRVRETQYF; DNA: TGTGCCAGCAGTTCCTACAGGGTACGGGAGACCCAGTACTTC
D: .; J: TRBJ2-7; size: .; V: TRBV7-4; CDR3: CASSLSELEQYF; DNA: TGTGCCAGCAGCTTAAGCGAGCTCGAGCAGTACTTC
D: TRBD1; J: TRBJ1-4; size: .; V: TRBV5-1; CDR3: CASSLVSRDRGEKLFF; DNA: TGCGCCAGCAGCTTGGTCTCCCGGGACAGAGGCGAAAAACTGTTTTTT
D: .; J: TRBJ1-1; size: .; V: TRBV11-2; CDR3: CASSLEIGEAFF; DNA: TGTGCCAGCAGCTTAGAAATAGGTGAAGCTTTCTTT
D: .; J: TRBJ1-5; size: .; V: TRBV7-9; CDR3: CASSPLGGNQPQHF; DNA: TGTGCCAGCAGCCCTCTTGGGGGGAATCAGCCCCAGCATTTT
D: .; J: TRBJ1-1; size: few; V: TRBV20-1; CDR3: CSGRGDTEAFF; DNA: TGCAGTGGAAGGGGTGACACTGAAGCTTTCTTT
D: TRBD1; J: TRBJ1-3; size: once; V: TRBV7-9; CDR3: CASSLVDRGHGNTIYF; DNA: TGTGCCAGCAGCTTAGTGGACAGGGGGCATGGAAACACCATATATTTT
D: TRBD2; J: TRBJ2-5; size: .; V: TRBV28; CDR3: CASSSGGAGETQYF; DNA: TGTGCCAGCAGTTCGGGGGGGGCCGGGGAGACCCAGTACTTC
D: .; J: TRBJ1-1; size: .; V: TRBV12-5; CDR3: CASGSPMGTEAFF; DNA: TGTGCTAGTGGTTCGCCCATGGGCACTGAAGCTTTCTTT
D: .; J: TRBJ1-1; size: .; V: TRBV10-3; CDR3: CAISVGAFEAFF; DNA: TGTGCCATCAGTGTTGGGGCGTTTGAAGCTTTCTTT
D: .; J: TRBJ2-2; size: .; V: TRBV2; CDR3: CASSESDRVTGELFF; DNA: TGTGCCAGCAGTGAAAGCGATAGGGTCACCGGGGAGCTGTTTTTT
D: .; J: TRBJ1-5; size: once; V: TRBV6-6; CDR3: CASSQNQPQHF; DNA: TGTGCCAGCAGTCAGAATCAGCCCCAGCATTTT
D: .; J: TRBJ2-3; size: .; V: TRBV5-1; CDR3: CASSLEGVRTDTQYF; DNA: TGCGCCAGCAGCTTGGAGGGGGTGCGCACAGATACGCAGTATTTT
D: .; J: TRBJ2-3; size: .; V: TRBV2; CDR3: CASSDGGARTDTQYF; DNA: TGTGCCAGCAGTGACGGGGGCGCACGCACAGATACGCAGTATTTT
D: .; J: TRBJ1-4; size: .; V: TRBV5-6; CDR3: CASSFRGAGNEKLFF; DNA: TGTGCCAGCAGCTTCCGGGGGGCAGGTAATGAAAAACTGTTTTTT
D: TRBD2; J: TRBJ2-3; size: .; V: TRBV7-9; CDR3: CASSLEGTSGFTDTQYF; DNA: TGTGCCAGCAGCTTAGAAGGAACTAGCGGTTTTACAGATACGCAGTATTTT
D: TRBD1; J: TRBJ1-1; size: .; V: TRBV30; CDR3: CAWDREAFF; DNA: TGTGCCTGGGACAGGGAGGCTTTCTTT
D: .; J: TRBJ2-5; size: .; V: TRBV27; CDR3: CASSFVGGRKETQYF; DNA: TGTGCCAGCAGTTTTGTAGGGGGGCGAAAAGAGACCCAGTACTTC
D: .; J: TRBJ2-3; size: .; V: TRBV18; CDR3: CASSPVAMADTQYF; DNA: TGTGCCAGCTCACCGGTTGCGATGGCAGATACGCAGTATTTT
D: .; J: TRBJ2-1; size: .; V: TRBV19; CDR3: CASSMGQIWGEQFF; DNA: TGTGCCAGTAGTATGGGACAAATTTGGGGTGAGCAGTTCTTC
D: .; J: TRBJ2-1; size: .; V: TRBV5-4; CDR3: CASSSTEGEQFF; DNA: TGTGCCAGCAGCTCCACCGAAGGGGAGCAGTTCTTC
D: TRBD1; J: TRBJ1-4; size: .; V: TRBV28; CDR3: CASSSGQANLNEKLFF; DNA: TGTGCCAGCAGTTCGGGACAGGCCAACCTTAATGAAAAACTGTTTTTT
D: TRBD1; J: TRBJ1-2; size: .; V: TRBV18; CDR3: CASSPRTGEGYGYTF; DNA: TGTGCCAGCTCACCCCGGACAGGGGAAGGCTATGGCTACACCTTC
D: .; J: TRBJ1-4; size: .; V: TRBV6-1; CDR3: CASAPTATNEKLFF; DNA: TGTGCCTCCGCCCCGACCGCAACTAATGAAAAACTGTTTTTT
D: TRBD2; J: TRBJ2-2; size: .; V: TRBV5-6; CDR3: CASNNPGGAAIGELFF; DNA: TGTGCCAGCAACAACCCGGGGGGGGCGGCGATCGGGGAGCTGTTTTTT
D: .; J: TRBJ1-1; size: .; V: TRBV19; CDR3: CASSIIMTGNTEAFF; DNA: TGTGCCAGTAGTATAATAATGACAGGGAACACTGAAGCTTTCTTT
D: TRBD1; J: TRBJ2-7; size: .; V: TRBV5-4; CDR3: CASSLAGTGVSGFEQYF; DNA: TGTGCCAGCAGCTTGGCCGGGACAGGGGTTAGTGGTTTCGAGCAGTACTTC
D: .; J: TRBJ2-1; size: .; V: TRBV6-6; CDR3: CASTKRGDRLNEQFF; DNA: TGTGCCAGCACTAAAAGGGGGGATCGATTAAATGAGCAGTTCTTC
D: TRBD1; J: TRBJ1-2; size: .; V: TRBV4-2; CDR3: CASSQEGGVNYGYTF; DNA: TGTGCCAGCAGCCAAGAAGGGGGCGTAAATTATGGCTACACCTTC
D: TRBD1; J: TRBJ1-4; size: .; V: TRBV6-6; CDR3: CASKGTVTEKLFF; DNA: TGTGCCAGCAAGGGGACAGTAACAGAAAAACTGTTTTTT
D: .; J: TRBJ2-2; size: .; V: TRBV1; CDR3: CTSSQQRTSGNTGELFF; DNA: TGCACCAGCAGCCAACAGCGGACTAGCGGGAACACCGGGGAGCTGTTTTTT
D: .; J: TRBJ1-2; size: .; V: TRBV19; CDR3: CASSIDIGRTEGYTF; DNA: TGTGCCAGTAGTATAGATATCGGAAGGACGGAGGGCTACACCTTC
D: .; J: TRBJ2-3; size: few; V: TRBV28; CDR3: CASSFPGVGMSTDTQYF; DNA: TGTGCCAGCAGTTTTCCGGGGGTCGGTATGAGCACAGATACGCAGTATTTT
D: TRBD2; J: TRBJ2-7; size: .; V: TRBV9; CDR3: CASSVGRLAGAHEQYF; DNA: TGTGCCAGCAGCGTAGGGAGGCTAGCGGGAGCCCACGAGCAGTACTTC
D: .; J: TRBJ2-3; size: .; V: TRBV5-1; CDR3: CASSTTGASTDTQYF; DNA: TGCGCCAGCAGTACTACCGGGGCTTCCACAGATACGCAGTATTTT
D: .; J: TRBJ2-5; size: .; V: TRBV7-9; CDR3: CASSPVRGKRETQYF; DNA: TGTGCCAGCAGCCCAGTCCGCGGAAAACGGGAGACCCAGTACTTC
D: .; J: TRBJ1-4; size: .; V: TRBV28; CDR3: CASSSLGLIRGNEKLFF; DNA: TGTGCCAGCAGTTCGTTGGGTCTCATCAGGGGCAATGAAAAACTGTTTTTT
D: .; J: TRBJ2-6; size: .; V: TRBV9; CDR3: CASSVGDSGANVLTF; DNA: TGTGCCAGCAGCGTTGGGGACTCTGGGGCCAACGTCCTGACTTTC
D: TRBD2; J: TRBJ2-7; size: .; V: TRBV5-1; CDR3: CASSFSGTPHEQYF; DNA: TGCGCCAGCAGCTTTAGCGGGACGCCCCACGAGCAGTACTTC
D: .; J: TRBJ2-3; size: .; V: TRBV9; CDR3: CASSVGSGTTDTQYF; DNA: TGTGCCAGCAGCGTCGGGTCGGGAACCACAGATACGCAGTATTTT
D: .; J: TRBJ2-3; size: .; V: TRBV7-6; CDR3: CASSHRTDTQYF; DNA: TGTGCCAGCAGCCACCGCACAGATACGCAGTATTTT
D: .; J: TRBJ2-3; size: .; V: TRBV6-4; CDR3: CASSDSGGRGDTQYF; DNA: TGTGCCAGCAGTGACTCTGGGGGGCGCGGGGATACGCAGTATTTT
D: .; J: TRBJ2-2; size: .; V: TRBV30; CDR3: CAWSRTGELFF; DNA: TGTGCCTGGAGTCGAACCGGGGAGCTGTTTTTT
D: TRBD2; J: TRBJ2-5; size: once; V: TRBV19; CDR3: CASSQGLAGGLETQYF; DNA: TGTGCCAGTAGTCAAGGACTAGCGGGAGGGTTGGAGACCCAGTACTTC
D: .; J: TRBJ1-5; size: .; V: TRBV7-6; CDR3: CASSSQGGNQPQHF; DNA: TGTGCCAGCAGCTCCCAGGGAGGGAATCAGCCCCAGCATTTT
D: .; J: TRBJ2-7; size: .; V: TRBV7-9; CDR3: CASGLGPYEQYF; DNA: TGTGCCAGTGGATTAGGTCCCTACGAGCAGTACTTC
D: .; J: TRBJ1-1; size: .; V: TRBV5-4; CDR3: CASSLWGGGVNTEAFF; DNA: TGTGCCAGCAGCCTGTGGGGAGGTGGGGTAAACACTGAAGCTTTCTTT
D: .; J: TRBJ2-2; size: .; V: TRBV4-2; CDR3: CASSQASRLGGELFF; DNA: TGTGCCAGCAGCCAAGCCTCCCGTTTGGGAGGGGAGCTGTTTTTT
D: .; J: TRBJ2-7; size: .; V: TRBV27; CDR3: CASSVNSYSYEQYF; DNA: TGTGCCAGCAGTGTTAACTCGTACTCCTACGAGCAGTACTTC
D: TRBD1; J: TRBJ1-2; size: .; V: TRBV4-2; CDR3: CASSQDRFLDRVYGYTF; DNA: TGTGCCAGCAGCCAAGATCGGTTTTTGGACAGGGTCTATGGCTACACCTTC
D: TRBD2; J: TRBJ2-5; size: .; V: TRBV2; CDR3: CASSEGSPSGRAYF; DNA: TGTGCCAGCAGTGAAGGATCTCCTAGCGGGAGGGCCTACTTC
D: TRBD1; J: TRBJ1-5; size: .; V: TRBV28; CDR3: CASSPPGQGSYSNQPQHF; DNA: TGTGCCAGCAGCCCACCGGGACAGGGAAGTTATAGCAATCAGCCCCAGCATTTT
D: .; J: TRBJ2-5; size: .; V: TRBV28; CDR3: CATWDLGKTQYF; DNA: TGTGCCACCTGGGACTTGGGGAAGACCCAGTACTTC
D: .; J: TRBJ2-3; size: .; V: TRBV7-9; CDR3: CASSLLGGTSTDTQYF; DNA: TGTGCCAGCAGCTTGCTTGGCGGGACGAGCACAGATACGCAGTATTTT
D: TRBD1; J: TRBJ2-5; size: .; V: TRBV6-5; CDR3: CASNRGLLETQYF; DNA: TGTGCCAGCAACAGGGGGCTCCTAGAGACCCAGTACTTC